The T cell receptor beta chain described here comes from a study of blood T cell repertoires in COVID-19. The germline V gene has CDR1 KGHSH and CDR2 LQKENI. The CDR3 has 13 residues. The V and J ends lost 2 bases and 4 bases respectively, with 6 bases between them. Assay used: immunoSEQ multiplex PCR; TCRdb lists only in-frame clones, some missing. Here the sample spans approximately 100,000 clones, about 89% being singletons. The specimen was peripheral blood. The TCR was taken from a man between 60 and 75 years old with acute or convalescent COVID-19. The gene calls are TRBV18 and TRBJ1-3, with D hard to call. Written as DNA, the CDR3 is TGTGCCAGCTCACCATCGGGGGGAAACACCATATATTTT. Translating it yields CASSPSGGNTIYF.